One sample yielded the 10 T cell receptor beta chains listed below, sequenced in a study of T cells in Graves' hyperthyroidism and ophthalmopathy. The TCR beta CDR3 regions underwent amplification using RNA transcripts as the source. When the TCR CDR3 underwent first-round RT-PCR, the HTBI primer set was used. MiXCR, run by TCRdb on the multiplex PCR reads, gives a single entry per CDR3 protein. This table has around 300,000 distinct CDR3 sequences, around 13% appearing once. Sequenced input: blood. The receptors stem from a middle-aged woman with Graves' hyperthyroidism.

The chain links TRBV27 to TRBJ1-6, with a weak D call TRBD1 (5 bases). This CDR3 comprises 14 residues. The V and J ends lost 6 bases and 5 bases respectively, with 11 bases between them. Per germline, CDR1 MNHEY and CDR2 SMNVEV (reference sequence). The CDR3 sequence: CASRGTGNNSPLHF. The CDR3 nucleotides are TGTGCCAGCAGGGGGACGGGTAATAATTCACCCCTCCACTTT.

This clonotype was observed at least ten times. The gene calls are TRBV6-5 and TRBJ1-3; TRBD1 matches 7 bases. The germline V gene has CDR1 MNHEY and CDR2 SVGAGI. Losses at the gene ends were 2 bases for V and 3 bases for J; bases not matched to a gene: 7. There are 16 residues in the CDR3. For the CDR3, the DNA is TGTGCCAGCAGTTACCCAGGGGGAGCAAGTGGAAACACCATATATTTT. Translation gives CASSYPGGASGNTIYF.

This clonotype was detected ten times or more. The V and J genes are TRBV7-2 and TRBJ2-5; D gene uncertain. CDR1 SGHTA and CDR2 FQGNSA come from the germline V gene. Deletions cut 6 bases from V and 5 bases from J, with 7 bases between. The CDR3 sequence is 11 residues long. DNA of the CDR3: TGTGCCAGCAGTCTTTTGGAGACCCAGTACTTC. This translates into CASSLLETQYF.

This clonotype came up many times. This sequence joins TRBV10-1 and TRBJ2-1, with a possible D match to TRBD1 (5 bases). V was cut by 8 bases and J by 0 bases, with 8 bases left in between. The CDR3 has 13 residues. From germline, CDR1 is WNHNN and CDR2 SYGVQD (reference sequence). The CDR3 reads CASGADSYNEQFF. DNA of the CDR3: TGCGCCAGCGGGGCAGACTCCTACAATGAGCAGTTCTTC.

Many counts were recorded for this clonotype. The genes are TRBV11-2 and TRBJ2-1; tentatively, D is TRBD2 (6 bases). The V and J ends lost 5 bases and 6 bases respectively, with 17 bases between them. CDR3 length: 15 residues. The germline CDR1 and CDR2 sequences are SGHAT and FQNNGV. The CDR3 DNA sequence: TGTGCCAGCAGCGCCAACCGGCTCGGGAGCAATGAGCAGTTCTTC. Its protein product is CASSANRLGSNEQFF.

This clonotype was counted ten times or more. The V call is TRBV6-1, the J call TRBJ1-2; weak D call: TRBD1 (5 bases). V lost 2 bases and J 5 bases, leaving 15 bases between the germline ends. Germline V gene data show CDR1 as MNHNS and CDR2 as SASEGT. The CDR3 is 15 amino acids. CDR3 sequence reads: CASSEYSGREYGYTF. The DNA of the CDR3 is TGTGCCAGCAGTGAATATTCGGGCAGGGAGTATGGCTACACCTTC.

Points on this clonotype: This could be a read error, since a much larger clone is one nucleotide away. The chain links TRBV12-3 or TRBV12-4 to TRBJ2-1, with TRBD2 matching over 7 bases. This CDR3 region has 14 residues. The V and J ends lost 3 bases and 10 bases, in that order; junction bases with no gene match: 9. The CDR3 nucleotides read TGTGCCAGCAGTTTGAACGGGGCCGGGGGGGAGCAGTTCTTC. Its translation: CASSLNGAGGEQFF.

The V call is TRBV20-1, the J call TRBJ2-5; D is perhaps TRBD2 (5 bases). Trimming stripped 6 bases from V and 1 base from J, with 12 bases between. This CDR3 contains 13 residues. Looked up from germline, CDR1 is DFQATT and CDR2 is SNEGSKA (reference sequence). The CDR3 is CSARVGIQETQYF. The CDR3 DNA follows: TGCAGTGCGAGGGTAGGGATCCAAGAGACCCAGTACTTC.

The sample holds many counts of this clonotype. This sequence joins TRBV20-1 and TRBJ2-3; 12 nucleotides agree with TRBD2. The CDR3 is 15 amino acids. From germline, CDR1 is DFQATT and CDR2 SNEGSKA (reference sequence). The V and J ends lost 3 bases and 4 bases, in that order; junction bases with no gene match: 5. This chain's CDR3 is CSARIPSGRADTQYF. The CDR3 DNA sequence: TGCAGTGCTAGGATTCCTAGCGGGAGGGCAGATACGCAGTATTTT.

This clonotype has a handful of counts. The chain links TRBV19 to TRBJ1-2, with 8 bases matching TRBD1. CDR3 length: 14 residues. Per germline, CDR1 LNHDA and CDR2 SQIVND (reference sequence). J gave up 3 bases and V 3 bases, and 3 bases lay outside the gene matches. Here the CDR3 reads CASSMTGDYYGYTF. As DNA, the CDR3 is TGTGCCAGTAGTATGACAGGGGATTACTATGGCTACACCTTC. The variable domain in full, with the rest retrieved from reference TRBV19 and TRBJ1-2, is DGGITQSPKYLFRKEGQNVTLSCEQNLNHDAMYWYRQDPGQGLRLIYYSQIVNDFQKGDIAEGYSVSREKKESFPLTVTSAQKNPTAFYLCASSMTGDYYGYTFGSGTRLTVV.